Presented here are 22 T cell receptor beta chains from one specimen sequenced in a study of T cells after yellow fever vaccination. TCRdb analysed the 5' RACE reads with MiXCR anew, one entry per CDR3 protein. The profile covers approximately 550,000 distinct CDR3 sequences, with 15% to 20% appearing a single time and roughly an eighth taken by the ten largest. Sample: PBMCs, taken 15 days after the yellow fever booster vaccination. The receptors stem from a man younger than 45 who received the YFV17D yellow fever vaccine.

About this clonotype itself: One end of the junction does not line up with germline, which may come from a read error. This sequence joins TRBV7-8 and TRBJ2-5; D is uncertain. The CDR3 length is 12 residues. Germline lookup yields CDR1 SGHVS and CDR2 FQNEAQ. The CDR3 spells CASSLSGESQYF. CDR3 nucleotides: TGTGCCAGCAGCTTATCCGGAGAGTCCCAGTACTTC.

This clonotype has more than one count but fewer than ten. The chain has TRBV7-2 and TRBJ2-1; D may be TRBD1 (5 bases). There are 15 residues in the CDR3. Trimming removed 1 base at V and 12 bases at J, with 19 bases between. The germline CDR1 and CDR2 sequences are SGHTA and FQGNSA. DNA of the CDR3: TGTGCCAGCAGCTTAGGGTCAGTGGTGGGCAGGGCGCAGTTCTTC. This sequence encodes CASSLGSVVGRAQFF.

This chain uses TRBV10-3 with TRBJ2-5; D tentatively reads TRBD1 or TRBD2 (6 bases each). Germline V gene lookup returns CDR1 ENHRY and CDR2 SYGVKD. Trimming took off 8 bases at V and 4 bases at J, with 14 bases between the two ends. CDR3 length: 13 residues. For the CDR3, the DNA is TGTGCCATCGGTCCGGGGGCGAGAGAGACCCAGTACTTC. Amino acids: CAIGPGARETQYF.

This clonotype showed up just a few times. The gene calls are TRBV2 and TRBJ1-1; D may be TRBD1 (6 bases). V shed 2 bases and J shed 8 bases, with 15 bases lying between them. The CDR3 sequence is 14 residues long. The germline CDR1 and CDR2 sequences are SNHLY and FYNNEI. In DNA form, the CDR3 reads TGTGCCAGCAGTGAATGGAACAGGGTGACAGAAGCTTTCTTT. Translation: CASSEWNRVTEAFF.

The genes are TRBV2 and TRBJ2-7; tentative D call: TRBD2 (5 bases). V dropped 4 bases and J dropped 0 bases, with 16 bases sitting between them. This CDR3 is 16 amino acids long. Germline values: CDR1 SNHLY, CDR2 FYNNEI. CDR3 region: CASSVNLRGSSYEQYF. In nucleotides, the CDR3 is TGTGCCAGCAGTGTCAACCTGAGAGGGTCCTCCTACGAGCAGTACTTC.

V gene TRBV6-2 or TRBV6-3 combines with J gene TRBJ2-7; 7 positions agree with TRBD2. CDR1 is MNHEY, CDR2 SVGEGT, per germline. This CDR3 has 14 residues. J gave up 3 bases and V 2 bases, and 4 bases lay outside the gene matches. CDR3 protein: CASSYIGTNYEQYF. The CDR3 DNA is TGTGCCAGCAGTTACATTGGGACTAACTACGAGCAGTACTTC.

The rearrangement uses TRBV7-9 and TRBJ2-3; D unresolved. V lost 5 bases and J lost 4, with 13 bases in between. The CDR3 covers 14 residues. Germline-derived CDR1 and CDR2 are SEHNR and FQNEAQ (reference sequence). CDR3 DNA sequence: TGTGCCAGCAGCCCCAACCCTCCACCAGATACGCAGTATTTT. Amino acid sequence: CASSPNPPPDTQYF. The variable domain in full, with the rest retrieved from reference TRBV7-9 and TRBJ2-3, is DTGVSQNPRHKITKRGQNVTFRCDPISEHNRLYWYRQTLGQGPEFLTYFQNEAQLEKSRLLSDRFSAERPKGSFSTLEIQRTEQGDSAMYLCASSPNPPPDTQYFGPGTRLTVL.

The genes are TRBV7-9 and TRBJ2-1; possibly TRBD2 for D (6 bases). Germline V gene lookup returns CDR1 SEHNR and CDR2 FQNEAQ (reference sequence). The CDR3 sequence is 17 residues long. Deletions cut 5 bases from V and 0 bases from J, with 17 bases between. The CDR3 DNA is TGTGCCAGCAGCCATTATACCCTAGCGAGCTCCTACAATGAGCAGTTCTTC. This codes for CASSHYTLASSYNEQFF.

The rearrangement uses TRBV28 and TRBJ2-3; the D is unclear. Trimming stripped 6 bases from V and 3 bases from J, with 10 bases between. This CDR3 spans 13 amino acids. The germline V gene encodes CDR1 MDHEN and CDR2 SYDVKM. The CDR3 region is CASRPTGTDTQYF. The CDR3, as DNA: TGTGCCAGCAGACCCACTGGGACAGATACGCAGTATTTT.

This clonotype has just a few counts. V gene TRBV7-8 combines with J gene TRBJ2-2; 10 bases align to TRBD2. Per the germline V gene, CDR1 is SGHVS and CDR2 is FQNEAQ. This CDR3 region has 16 residues. V lost 4 bases to trimming and J lost 6 bases; unmatched junction nucleotides: 8. The CDR3 protein is CASSSPLTSGPGELFF. CDR3 nucleotide sequence: TGTGCCAGCAGCTCTCCGTTGACTAGCGGGCCCGGGGAGCTGTTTTTT.

The CDR3, as DNA: TGTGCCAGCAGCTTAGACTTGGCGGGCGGCTACACCTTC. The encoded protein is CASSLDLAGGYTF. The genes are TRBV5-5 and TRBJ1-2, with D uncertain. Germline-derived CDR1 and CDR2 are SGHKS and YYEKEE (reference sequence). The ends were cut back, 2 bases at V and 8 bases at J, with 13 bases in the middle. The CDR3 is 13 amino acids.

This clonotype was seen a few times. The V call is TRBV20-1, the J call TRBJ2-5; a weak D match, TRBD1 (6 bases). The CDR3 has 15 amino acids. The germline gives CDR1 DFQATT, CDR2 SNEGSKA (reference sequence). V was cut by 2 bases and J by 2 bases, with 15 bases left in between. Written as DNA, the CDR3 is TGCAGTGCTAGAACGGCAGGGGAAGGTCAAGAGACCCAGTACTTC. Translating gives CSARTAGEGQETQYF.

V gene TRBV6-2 or TRBV6-3 combines with J gene TRBJ1-2, with TRBD1 matching 7 bases. The CDR3 is 15 amino acids. V lost 5 bases and J lost 4; bases outside the gene matches: 10. Germline V gene lookup returns CDR1 MNHEY and CDR2 SVGEGT. The CDR3 reads CASSKPGQSFYGYTF. The CDR3 DNA reads TGTGCCAGCAGTAAACCGGGACAGTCCTTCTATGGCTACACCTTC.

This clonotype was observed a handful of times. V gene TRBV15 combines with J gene TRBJ2-3; perhaps TRBD2 as D (5 bases). CDR3 length: 16 residues. The V and J ends lost 4 bases and 3 bases respectively, with 17 bases between them. Germline CDR1 and CDR2: LNHNV and YYDKDF (reference sequence). Written as DNA, the CDR3 is TGTGCCACCAGCACCGCGACCCGCTGGGAGACAGATACGCAGTATTTT. It translates to CATSTATRWETDTQYF.

The chain recombines TRBV28 with TRBJ2-5, with D unresolved. Trimming left V 4 bases short and J 4 bases short, with 10 bases between. CDR3 length equals 13 residues. CDR1 MDHEN and CDR2 SYDVKM come from the germline V gene. CDR3 coding DNA: TGTGCCAGCAGTTCCGATGTGTTAGAGACCCAGTACTTC. Translating it yields CASSSDVLETQYF.

At least ten counts were recorded for this clonotype. The rearrangement uses TRBV4-3 and TRBJ2-3; 9 bases are shared with TRBD2. The CDR3 runs 16 residues. Germline trimming cut 1 base from V and 4 bases from J; bases unmatched to any gene: 6. Germline V gene data show CDR1 as LGHNA and CDR2 as YSLEER. The DNA of the CDR3 is TGCGCCAGCAGCCAAGGTAGCGGGAGAGGGGCAGATACGCAGTATTTT. Protein product: CASSQGSGRGADTQYF.

Here the CDR3 reads CSARDPSGAYEQYF. CDR3 DNA sequence: TGCAGTGCTAGAGACCCTAGCGGGGCCTACGAGCAGTACTTC. The rearrangement links TRBV20-1 to TRBJ2-7, with 9 nucleotides matching TRBD2. The V gene's germline CDR1 is DFQATT and CDR2 SNEGSKA (reference sequence). The junction had 2 bases not matched to a gene; V was cut back by 0 bases and J by 2 bases. The CDR3 sequence is 14 residues long.

V is TRBV7-9 and J is TRBJ2-5; a weak D match, TRBD2 (6 bases). Germline CDR1 is SEHNR and CDR2 is FQNEAQ (reference sequence). The ends were cut back, 0 bases at V and 5 bases at J, with 19 bases in the middle. This CDR3 is 17 amino acids long. DNA for the CDR3: TGTGCCAGCAGCTTAGCGGTTGGGTCGGGAGAGCGGGAGACCCAGTACTTC. Amino acid sequence: CASSLAVGSGERETQYF.

J is TRBJ1-3 and V is TRBV7-2; possible D gene TRBD1, 5 bases. Germline loops: CDR1 SGHTA, CDR2 FQGNSA. V lost 1 base and J lost 4, with 8 bases in between. The CDR3 contains 14 residues. This CDR3 is CASSLGDRGNTIYF. The CDR3 DNA follows: TGTGCCAGCAGCTTAGGTGACAGAGGAAACACCATATATTTT.

In its sample, this clonotype was seen a few times. This sequence joins TRBV30 and TRBJ2-5, with 10 positions matching TRBD1. This CDR3 contains 14 residues. V was pared by 4 bases and J by 4 bases, with 6 bases of the junction left unmatched. Per the germline V gene, CDR1 is GTSNPN and CDR2 is SVGIG (reference sequence). The CDR3 here is CAWNLGTGVETQYF. For the CDR3, the DNA is TGTGCCTGGAATCTAGGGACAGGGGTAGAGACCCAGTACTTC.

CDR3 sequence (DNA): TGTGCCAGCAGCCCACTAGCGGGAGTTTCCTCCTACAATGAGCAGTTCTTC. It translates to CASSPLAGVSSYNEQFF. The chain uses TRBV7-9 and TRBJ2-1; 11 bases are a match to TRBD2. J gave up 0 bases and V 5 bases, and 6 bases lay outside the gene matches. The CDR3 spans 17 residues. Germline CDR1 and CDR2: SEHNR and FQNEAQ (reference sequence).

The sample holds a few counts of this clonotype. The rearrangement links TRBV12-3 or TRBV12-4 to TRBJ2-5, with D tentatively TRBD1 or TRBD2 (6 bases each). This CDR3 is built from 14 residues. Deletions cut 6 bases from V and 5 bases from J, with 16 bases between. The CDR3 DNA is TGTGCCAGCAGCCTCGGAGGGGGTCCGGAGACCCAGTACTTC. It encodes CASSLGGGPETQYF.